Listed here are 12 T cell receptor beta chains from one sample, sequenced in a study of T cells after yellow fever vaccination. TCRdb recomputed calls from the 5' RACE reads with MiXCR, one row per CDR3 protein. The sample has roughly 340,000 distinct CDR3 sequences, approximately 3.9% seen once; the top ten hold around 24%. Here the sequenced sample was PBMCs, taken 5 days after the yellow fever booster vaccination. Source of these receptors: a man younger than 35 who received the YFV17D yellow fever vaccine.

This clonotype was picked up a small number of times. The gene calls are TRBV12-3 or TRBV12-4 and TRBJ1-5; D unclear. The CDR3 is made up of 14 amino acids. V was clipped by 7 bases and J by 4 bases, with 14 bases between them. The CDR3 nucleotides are TGTGCCAGCACCCGGGAGGGCAGGAATCAGCCCCAGCATTTT. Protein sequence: CASTREGRNQPQHF.

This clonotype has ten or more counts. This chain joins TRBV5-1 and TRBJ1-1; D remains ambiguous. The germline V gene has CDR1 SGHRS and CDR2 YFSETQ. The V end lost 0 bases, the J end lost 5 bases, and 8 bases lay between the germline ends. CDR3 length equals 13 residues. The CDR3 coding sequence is TGCGCCAGCAGCTTGGCTGGGGTTACTGAAGCTTTCTTT. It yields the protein CASSLAGVTEAFF.

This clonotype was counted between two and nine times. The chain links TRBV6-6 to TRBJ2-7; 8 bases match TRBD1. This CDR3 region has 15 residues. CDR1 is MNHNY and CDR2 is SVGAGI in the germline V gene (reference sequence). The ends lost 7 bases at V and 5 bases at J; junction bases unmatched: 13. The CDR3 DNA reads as TGTGCCAGCAACTCCCCCTGGACAGGGATCCACGAGCAGTACTTC. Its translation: CASNSPWTGIHEQYF.

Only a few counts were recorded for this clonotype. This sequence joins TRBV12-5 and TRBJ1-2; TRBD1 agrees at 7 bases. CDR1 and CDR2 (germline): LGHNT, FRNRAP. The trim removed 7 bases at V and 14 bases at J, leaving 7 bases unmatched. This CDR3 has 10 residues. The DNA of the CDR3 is TGTGCTAGTGCTGGACAGGCGCCTACCTTC. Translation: CASAGQAPTF.

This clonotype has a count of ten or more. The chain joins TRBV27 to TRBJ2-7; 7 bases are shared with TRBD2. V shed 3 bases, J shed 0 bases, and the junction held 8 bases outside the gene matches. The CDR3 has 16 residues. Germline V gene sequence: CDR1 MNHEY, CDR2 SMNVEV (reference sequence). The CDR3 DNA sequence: TGTGCCAGCAGTTTTGAATTCGGGGGGAGCTCCTACGAGCAGTACTTC. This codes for CASSFEFGGSSYEQYF.

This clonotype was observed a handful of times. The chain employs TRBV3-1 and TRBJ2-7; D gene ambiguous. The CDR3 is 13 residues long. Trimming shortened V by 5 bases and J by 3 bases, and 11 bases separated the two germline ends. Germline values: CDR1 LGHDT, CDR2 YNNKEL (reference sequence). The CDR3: CASSVSTGYEQYF. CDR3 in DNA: TGTGCCAGCAGCGTCAGCACGGGCTACGAGCAGTACTTC.

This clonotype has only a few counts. CDR3 sequence: CASSLLAPYEQYV. The DNA for the CDR3 is TGTGCCAGCAGCTTACTGGCCCCTTACGAGCAGTACGTC. The V call is TRBV7-8, the J call TRBJ2-7; unclear D gene. Trimming took 2 bases from V and 4 from J, leaving 9 bases between them. The CDR3 runs to 13 residues. Germline assignment: CDR1 SGHVS and CDR2 FQNEAQ.

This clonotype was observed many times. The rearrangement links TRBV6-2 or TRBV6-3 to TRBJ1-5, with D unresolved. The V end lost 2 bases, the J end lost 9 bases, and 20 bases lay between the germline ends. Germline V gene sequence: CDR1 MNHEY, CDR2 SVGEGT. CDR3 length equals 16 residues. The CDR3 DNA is TGTGCCAGCAGTTACCCCGCCTTACAGCGTCGGAGGCCCCAGCATTTT. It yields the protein CASSYPALQRRRPQHF.

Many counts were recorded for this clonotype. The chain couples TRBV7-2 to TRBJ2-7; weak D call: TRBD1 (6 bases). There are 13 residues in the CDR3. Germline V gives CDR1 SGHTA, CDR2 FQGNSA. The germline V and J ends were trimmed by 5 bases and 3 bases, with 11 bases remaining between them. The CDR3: CASSPRTVYEQYF. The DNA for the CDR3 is TGTGCCAGCAGCCCCCGGACAGTCTACGAGCAGTACTTC.

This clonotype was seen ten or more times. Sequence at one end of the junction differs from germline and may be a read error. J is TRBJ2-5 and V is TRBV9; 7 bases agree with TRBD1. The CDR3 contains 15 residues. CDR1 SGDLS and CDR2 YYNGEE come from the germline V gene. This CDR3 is CASNVNRDRKETQYF. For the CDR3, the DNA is TGTGCCAGCAACGTAAACCGGGACAGAAAAGAGACCCAGTACTTC.

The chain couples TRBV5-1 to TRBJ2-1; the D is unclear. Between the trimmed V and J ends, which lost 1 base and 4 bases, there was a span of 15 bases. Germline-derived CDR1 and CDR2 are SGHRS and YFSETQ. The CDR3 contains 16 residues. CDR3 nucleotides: TGCGCCAGCAGCTTGATGAGTAGGAGCAAATACAATGAGCAGTTCTTC. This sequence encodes CASSLMSRSKYNEQFF.

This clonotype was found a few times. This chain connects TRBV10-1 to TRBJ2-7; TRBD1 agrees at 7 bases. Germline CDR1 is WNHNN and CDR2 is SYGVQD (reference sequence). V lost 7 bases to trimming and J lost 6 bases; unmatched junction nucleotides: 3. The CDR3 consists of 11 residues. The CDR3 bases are TGCGCCAGCATACAGGGGTCCGAGCAGTACGTC. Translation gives CASIQGSEQYV.